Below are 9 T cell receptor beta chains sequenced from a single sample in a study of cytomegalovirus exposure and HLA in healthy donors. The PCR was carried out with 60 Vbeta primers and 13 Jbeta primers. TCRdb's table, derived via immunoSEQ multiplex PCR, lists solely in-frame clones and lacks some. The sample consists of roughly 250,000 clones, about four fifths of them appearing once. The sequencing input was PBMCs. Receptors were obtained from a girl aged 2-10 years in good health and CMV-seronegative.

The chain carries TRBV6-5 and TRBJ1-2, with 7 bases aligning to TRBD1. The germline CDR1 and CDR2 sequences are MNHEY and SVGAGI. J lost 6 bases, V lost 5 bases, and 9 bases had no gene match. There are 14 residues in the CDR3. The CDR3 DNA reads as TGTGCCAGCAGTAAACAAGGGGGCTCGGATGGCTACACCTTC. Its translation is CASSKQGGSDGYTF.

CDR3 sequence: CASSLAGEGKETQYF. The DNA for the CDR3 is TGTGCCAGCAGCTTAGCGGGGGAGGGTAAAGAGACCCAGTACTTC. The genes are TRBV7-9 and TRBJ2-5, with 7 bases fitting TRBD2. After removal of 0 bases from V and 3 bases from J, the junction contained 4 bases not matched to a gene. CDR3 length: 15 residues. Germline lookup yields CDR1 SEHNR and CDR2 FQNEAQ (reference sequence).

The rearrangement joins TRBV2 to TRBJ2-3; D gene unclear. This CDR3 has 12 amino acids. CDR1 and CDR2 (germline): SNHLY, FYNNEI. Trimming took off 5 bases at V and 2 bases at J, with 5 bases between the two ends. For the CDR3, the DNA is TGTGCCAGCAGTTCCCACACAGATACGCAGTATTTT. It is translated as CASSSHTDTQYF.

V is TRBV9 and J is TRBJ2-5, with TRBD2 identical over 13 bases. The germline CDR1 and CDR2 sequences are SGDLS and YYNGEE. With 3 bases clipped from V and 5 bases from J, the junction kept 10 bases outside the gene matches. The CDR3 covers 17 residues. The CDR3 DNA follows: TGTGCCAGCAGCGAGGGGGAACTAGCGGGGGGGGCTGAGACCCAGTACTTC. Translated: CASSEGELAGGAETQYF.

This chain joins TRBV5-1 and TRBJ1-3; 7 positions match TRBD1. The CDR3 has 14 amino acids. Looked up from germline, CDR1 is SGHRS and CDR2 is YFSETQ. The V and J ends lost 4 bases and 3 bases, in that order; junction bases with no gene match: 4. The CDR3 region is CASSVTGFGNTIYF. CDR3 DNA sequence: TGCGCCAGCAGCGTGACAGGGTTTGGAAACACCATATATTTT.

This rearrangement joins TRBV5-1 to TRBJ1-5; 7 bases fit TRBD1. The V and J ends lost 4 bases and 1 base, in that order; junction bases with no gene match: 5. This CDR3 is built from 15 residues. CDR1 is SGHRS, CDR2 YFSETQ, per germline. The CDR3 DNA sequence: TGCGCCAGCAGCCCCTTGACAGGGAGCAATCAGCCCCAGCATTTT. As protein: CASSPLTGSNQPQHF.

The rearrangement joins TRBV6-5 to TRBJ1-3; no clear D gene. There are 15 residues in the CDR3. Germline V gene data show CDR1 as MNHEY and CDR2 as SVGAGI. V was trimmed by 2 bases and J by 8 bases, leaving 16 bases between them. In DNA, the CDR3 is TGTGCCAGCAGTTACCGGCGTTTCAGCGGTCACACCATATATTTT. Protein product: CASSYRRFSGHTIYF.

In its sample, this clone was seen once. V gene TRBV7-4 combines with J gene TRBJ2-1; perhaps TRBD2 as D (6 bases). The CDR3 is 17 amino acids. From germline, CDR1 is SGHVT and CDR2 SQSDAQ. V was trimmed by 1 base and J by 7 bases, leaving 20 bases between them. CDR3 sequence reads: CASSLGPGGKWRNEQFF. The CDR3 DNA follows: TGTGCCAGCAGCTTAGGCCCCGGGGGAAAATGGCGAAATGAGCAGTTCTTC.

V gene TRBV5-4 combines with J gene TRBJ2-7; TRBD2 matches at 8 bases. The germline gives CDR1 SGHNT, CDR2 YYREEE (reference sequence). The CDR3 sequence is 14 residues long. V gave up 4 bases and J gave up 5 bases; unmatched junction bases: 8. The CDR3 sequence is CASSGTTLADEQYF. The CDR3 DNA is TGTGCCAGCAGCGGAACGACACTAGCGGACGAGCAGTACTTC.